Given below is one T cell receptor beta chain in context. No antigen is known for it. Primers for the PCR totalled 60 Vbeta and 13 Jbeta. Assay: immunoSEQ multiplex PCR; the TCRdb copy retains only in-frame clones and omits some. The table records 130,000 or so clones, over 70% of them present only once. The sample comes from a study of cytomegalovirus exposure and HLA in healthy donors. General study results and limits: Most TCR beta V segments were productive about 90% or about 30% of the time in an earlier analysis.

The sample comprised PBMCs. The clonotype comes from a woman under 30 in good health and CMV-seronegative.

The DNA of the CDR3 is TGTGCCAGCAGTTACTCGAGTCCAACTGGAAACACCATATATTTT. It specifies CASSYSSPTGNTIYF. The V call is TRBV6-5, the J call TRBJ1-3; no definite D call. CDR3 length: 15 amino acids. V was pared by 0 bases and J by 2 bases, with 8 bases between. Germline CDR1 and CDR2: MNHEY and SVGAGI.